These 2 T cell receptor beta chains were all obtained from the same sample, sequenced in a study of Ad26.COV2.S vaccination and SARS-CoV-2 variants. The treatment was: 19 received Ad26.COV2.S at low or high dose, single or two shots; about 5 received placebo; per-sample allocation not given. The study sampled participants on day 63 after the first vaccine or placebo injection. Here immunoSEQ multiplex PCR was the method, and the copy in TCRdb shows in-frame clones only, minus some. The sample records roughly 350,000 clones, around 89% being singletons. The material sequenced was peripheral blood, taken in a trial of Ad26.COV2.S vaccine versus placebo. These TCRs come from a person between 18 and 65 years old who received the Ad26.COV2.S COVID-19 vaccine or a placebo.

The chain is built from TRBV5-1 and TRBJ1-2; D is uncertain. V was shortened by 3 bases and J by 2 bases, with 14 bases between the two germline ends. This CDR3 has 15 residues. CDR1 SGHRS and CDR2 YFSETQ come from the germline V gene. CDR3 DNA sequence: TGCGCCAGCAGCTCACGACCCCGGAAAAACTATGGCTACACCTTC. Its protein is CASSSRPRKNYGYTF.

This rearrangement joins TRBV7-2 to TRBJ1-2, with D unresolved. The CDR3 sequence is 14 residues long. The V gene's germline CDR1 is SGHTA and CDR2 FQGNSA. V was cut by 5 bases and J by 0 bases, with 10 bases left in between. CDR3 amino acids: CASSQSSTNYGYTF. CDR3 in DNA: TGTGCCAGCAGCCAAAGTAGTACTAACTATGGCTACACCTTC.